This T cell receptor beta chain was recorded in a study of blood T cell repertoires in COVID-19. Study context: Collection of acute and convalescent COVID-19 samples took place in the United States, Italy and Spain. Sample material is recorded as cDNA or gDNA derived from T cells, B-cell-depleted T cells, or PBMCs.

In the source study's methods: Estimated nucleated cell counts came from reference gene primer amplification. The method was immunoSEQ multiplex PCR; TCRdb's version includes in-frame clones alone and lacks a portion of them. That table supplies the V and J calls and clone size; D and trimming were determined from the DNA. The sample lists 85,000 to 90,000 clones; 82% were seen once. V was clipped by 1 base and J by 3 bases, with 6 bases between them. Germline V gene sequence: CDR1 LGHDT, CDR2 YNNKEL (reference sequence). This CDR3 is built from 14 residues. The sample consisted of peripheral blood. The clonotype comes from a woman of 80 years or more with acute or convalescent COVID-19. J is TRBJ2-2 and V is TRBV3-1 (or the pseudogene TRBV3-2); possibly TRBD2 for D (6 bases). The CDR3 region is CASSQGDYTGELFF. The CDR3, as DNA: TGTGCCAGCAGCCAAGGGGACTACACCGGGGAGCTGTTTTTT.